A single sample is the source of the 21 T cell receptor beta chains below, sequenced in a study of CD8+CD57+ T cells in acquired aplastic anemia. TCR beta VDJ and CDR3 were profiled, and genomic DNA was the template. One entry per CDR3 protein, called by TCRdb with MiXCR from the reads. Among 120,000 or so distinct CDR3 sequences listed, around 48% were seen once. The sequencing input was sorted CD4+, CD8+, or CD8+CD57+ T cells (not recorded which) from PBMCs. These receptor sequences come from a human donor in good health, serving as a control.

This clonotype was seen many times. A much larger clone lies a single base off, so this may be a read error. V usage is TRBV2 and J usage is TRBJ1-1; 7 bases fit TRBD1. Germline V gives CDR1 SNHLY, CDR2 FYNNEI. This CDR3 has 14 residues. The CDR3 reads CASSGDSSNTGAFF. CDR3 sequence (DNA): TGTGCCAGCAGTGGGGACAGTTCGAACACTGGAGCTTTCTTT.

This clonotype was seen only a few times. The chain combines TRBV2 with TRBJ2-7; TRBD1 is a possible D gene (5 bases). The germline CDR1 and CDR2 sequences are SNHLY and FYNNEI. CDR3 length equals 13 residues. With 3 bases removed from V and 3 bases from J, the gap between germline ends came to 9 bases. The CDR3 nucleotides are TGTGCCAGCAGTGACCGACAGTACTACGAGCAGTACTTC. This codes for CASSDRQYYEQYF.

The V call is TRBV30, the J call TRBJ1-3, with unresolved D. Germline V lookup: CDR1 GTSNPN, CDR2 SVGIG (reference sequence). The CDR3 sequence is 15 residues long. The CDR3 coding sequence is TGTGCTATTCGACTGGGGTTGGGGTCTGGAAACACCATATATTTT. Translating gives CAIRLGLGSGNTIYF.

This clonotype has just a few counts. V is TRBV13 and J is TRBJ2-2, with D tentatively TRBD1 or TRBD2 (6 bases each). V shed 2 bases and J shed 5 bases, with 9 bases lying between them. The CDR3 is made up of 14 amino acids. Germline CDR1 reads PRHDT; CDR2 reads FYEKMQ (reference sequence). CDR3 loop: CASSLQGRTGELFF. The CDR3 coding sequence is TGTGCCAGCAGCTTACAGGGGAGGACCGGGGAGCTGTTTTTT.

The chain joins TRBV20-1 to TRBJ2-5; 12 nucleotides line up with TRBD2. The J segment lost 5 bases and the V segment lost 1 base, leaving 11 bases of the junction unmatched. The CDR3 loop spans 17 amino acids. The germline V gene encodes CDR1 DFQATT and CDR2 SNEGSKA (reference sequence). The CDR3 protein is CSARGTSGIGDRETQYF. DNA of the CDR3: TGCAGTGCTAGAGGGACTAGCGGGATCGGAGATCGGGAGACCCAGTACTTC.

Details on this clonotype: Since a much larger clone is just one base distant, this may be a read error. This sequence joins TRBV2 and TRBJ1-1; 7 nucleotides agree with TRBD1. The CDR3 covers 15 residues. CDR1 is SNHLY, CDR2 FYNNEI, per germline. V lost 6 bases, J lost 0 bases, and 7 bases stayed unmatched. This CDR3 is CASSLRGDLNTEAFF. CDR3 DNA sequence: TGTGCCAGCAGCCTCAGGGGGGACCTGAACACTGAAGCTTTCTTT.

This clonotype was counted between two and nine times. Since a much larger clone is just one base distant, this may be a read error. The J gene is TRBJ2-7, the V gene TRBV5-6, with no clear D. There are 16 residues in the CDR3. Germline V gene lookup returns CDR1 SGHDT and CDR2 YYEEEE. The CDR3: CASSLFVPAETYERYF. The CDR3, as DNA: TGTGCCAGCAGCTTGTTTGTCCCGGCAGAGACCTACGAGCGGTACTTC.

Concerning this clonotype: A much bigger clone sits one base away, suggesting this may be a read error. The chain joins TRBV6-2 or TRBV6-3 to TRBJ2-7, with TRBD1 matching over 10 bases. CDR1 MNHEY and CDR2 SVGEGT come from the germline V gene. The CDR3 totals 14 residues. Losses at the gene ends were 6 bases for V and 2 bases for J; bases not matched to a gene: 4. CDR3 nucleotide sequence: TGTGCCAGCAGCCTGACAGGGGGCCCCTACGAGCAGTACTTC. This codes for CASSLTGGPYEQYF.

This clonotype showed up just once. An end of the junction does not agree with germline; a read error may underlie this. The V call is TRBV6-1, the J call TRBJ1-2, with 9 bases matching TRBD1. Germline V CDR1 and CDR2: MNHNS, SASEGT. This CDR3 is built from 11 residues. The DNA for the CDR3 is TGTGCCAGCGGGACAGGGAATGGCCACACCTTC. Amino acids: CASGTGNGHTF.

This clonotype was counted at least ten times. The chain joins TRBV7-2 to TRBJ1-1, with 7 nucleotides matching TRBD1. V was pared by 5 bases and J by 0 bases, with 6 bases of the junction left unmatched. Germline V gives CDR1 SGHTA, CDR2 FQGNSA. The CDR3 loop spans 15 amino acids. CDR3 loop: CASSPRTGMNTEAFF. The CDR3 nucleotides are TGTGCCAGCAGCCCCCGGACAGGCATGAACACTGAAGCTTTCTTT.

In its sample, this clonotype was seen many times. The chain couples TRBV18 to TRBJ1-2; D uncertain. Germline lookup yields CDR1 KGHSH and CDR2 LQKENI. V was cut by 6 bases and J by 8 bases, with 10 bases left in between. CDR3 size: 11 residues. The chain's CDR3 is CASSRNRGYTF. In DNA, the CDR3 is TGTGCCAGCTCCCGCAATCGAGGCTACACCTTC.

The chain recombines TRBV11-2 with TRBJ1-6; TRBD1 might be the D (5 bases). With 5 bases removed from V and 0 bases from J, the gap between germline ends came to 14 bases. Looked up from germline, CDR1 is SGHAT and CDR2 is FQNNGV. This CDR3 spans 17 amino acids. CDR3 in DNA: TGTGCCAGCAGCGACAGAGAGCTGTGCTCCTATAATTCACCCCTCCACTTT. Translating gives CASSDRELCSYNSPLHF.

In this sample, this clonotype turned up a few times. The V gene is TRBV12-3 or TRBV12-4, the J gene TRBJ1-1; D ambiguous. The CDR3 has 15 amino acids. Deletions cut 6 bases from V and 2 bases from J, with 16 bases between. The CDR3 DNA reads as TGTGCCAGCAGGAGCGGCCTGGAAATAAACACTGAAGCTTTCTTT. Protein sequence: CASRSGLEINTEAFF.

This clonotype has at least ten counts. This chain joins TRBV4-2 and TRBJ1-6; 7 nucleotides agree with TRBD1. The CDR3 runs to 15 residues. The trim removed 4 bases at V and 7 bases at J, leaving 7 bases unmatched. Germline CDR1 LGHNA, CDR2 YNFKEQ. This CDR3 reads CASSPPGQTNSPLHF. In DNA, the CDR3 is TGTGCCAGCAGCCCCCCGGGACAGACCAATTCACCCCTCCACTTT.

This clonotype showed up just a few times. V is TRBV15 and J is TRBJ2-2; D unresolved. The V gene lost 0 bases and the J gene lost 3 bases, with 5 bases spanning the gap. CDR1 is LNHNV and CDR2 is YYDKDF in the germline V gene (reference sequence). CDR3 length: 14 amino acids. The CDR3, as DNA: TGTGCCACCAGCAGAGACCGTTACACCGGGGAGCTGTTTTTT. Translated: CATSRDRYTGELFF.

This clonotype was observed at least ten times. V and J are TRBV3-1 and TRBJ1-1, with TRBD1 matching over 9 bases. Per the germline V gene, CDR1 is LGHDT and CDR2 is YNNKEL (reference sequence). The CDR3 length is 16 residues. The junction had 7 bases not matched to a gene; V was cut back by 4 bases and J by 1 base. CDR3 region: CASSPPGTGKNTEAFF. DNA for the CDR3: TGTGCCAGCAGCCCCCCCGGGACAGGGAAGAACACTGAAGCTTTCTTT.

This clonotype was counted only a few times. V gene TRBV10-2 combines with J gene TRBJ2-1; 8 nucleotides agree with TRBD2. Germline V gene lookup returns CDR1 WSHSY and CDR2 SAAADI. This CDR3 is built from 14 residues. Trimming took 9 bases from V and 4 from J; bases not matched to a gene: 8. CDR3 DNA: TGCGCCAGTAGGGATGCGGGGGGATACAATGAGCAGTTCTTC. This translates into CASRDAGGYNEQFF.

This clonotype occurred a few times. In nucleotides, the CDR3 is TGTGCCAGCTCACCTCCAACAGGGGTCGGCAATCAGCCCCAGCATTTT. It specifies CASSPPTGVGNQPQHF. This sequence joins TRBV18 and TRBJ1-5; 7 bases align to TRBD1. The CDR3 spans 16 residues. From germline, CDR1 is KGHSH and CDR2 LQKENI. The J segment lost 2 bases and the V segment lost 3 bases, leaving 7 bases of the junction unmatched. The full variable domain, rest sourced from reference TRBV18 and TRBJ1-5, is NAGVMQNPRHLVRRRGQEARLRCSPMKGHSHVYWYRQLPEEGLKFMVYLQKENIIDESGMPKERFSAEFPKEGPSILRIQQVVRGDSAAYFCASSPPTGVGNQPQHFGDGTRLSIL.

Turning to this clonotype: A junction end diverges from the germline sequence, so it may reflect a read error. The CDR3 protein is CASSYRYTGGSPLHF. CDR3 in DNA: TGTGCCAGCAGTTACAGATACACAGGGGGTTCACCCCTCCACTTT. The chain recombines TRBV10-3 with TRBJ1-6; 8 bases map to TRBD1. The CDR3 contains 15 residues. The germline CDR1 and CDR2 sequences are ENHRY and SYGVKD.

This clonotype was seen repeatedly, ten times or more. The J gene is TRBJ2-5, the V gene TRBV5-8; 7 bases agree with TRBD1. Germline V CDR1 and CDR2: SGHTS, YDEGEE. Trimming cost V 0 bases and J 5 bases; bases outside gene matches: 10. There are 16 residues in the CDR3. CDR3 loop: CASSLEGAASRETQYF. Here the CDR3 DNA reads TGTGCCAGCAGCTTGGAGGGGGCCGCTTCGAGGGAGACCCAGTACTTC. Looking up the rest from reference TRBV5-8 and TRBJ2-5 gives the full variable domain: EAGVTQSPTHLIKTRGQQATLRCSPISGHTSVYWYQQALGLGLQFLLWYDEGEERNRGNFPPRFSGRQFPNYSSELNVNALELEDSALYLCASSLEGAASRETQYFGPGTRLLVL.

This chain uses TRBV2 with TRBJ1-1, with D possibly being TRBD1 (6 bases). Germline CDR1 reads SNHLY; CDR2 reads FYNNEI. Trimming took off 4 bases at V and 7 bases at J, with 16 bases between the two ends. There are 14 residues in the CDR3. The CDR3: CASSVVAGAGEAFF. For the CDR3, the DNA is TGTGCCAGCAGTGTTGTAGCGGGGGCAGGTGAAGCTTTCTTT.